This is a list of T cell receptor beta chains from one sample in a study of glioma-infiltrating T cells after dendritic cell vaccination. Using immunoSEQ multiplex PCR, the repertoire was profiled, and TCRdb retains in-frame clones only, with some absent. The data hold around 73,000 clones, with around 80% observed a single time. Sequencing used blood, obtained before dendritic cell vaccination. These receptors originate from a human donor with glioblastoma. CDR3s include the opening cysteine and the closing phenylalanine or tryptophan. Clone size is stated in some rows and not others, as once, few, many or a class when expanded.

j_call v_call clone_size cdr3_aa
TRBJ1-6 TRBV5-1 - CASSLAGDSKLYNSPLHF
TRBJ2-1 TRBV27 once CASSLWSASGSDEQFF
TRBJ2-5 TRBV4-1 - CASSSGTGGIWETQYF
TRBJ2-5 TRBV30 - CAWTVAQETQYF
TRBJ1-1 TRBV19 - CASSIQGNTEAFF
TRBJ2-1 TRBV5-1 - CASSLVGRRADNEQFF
TRBJ1-2 TRBV4-1 - CASSQAGQGNYGYTF
TRBJ1-2 TRBV14 few CASSQESGTGAGYTF
TRBJ1-2 TRBV6-5 - CASSSKSTRDSDGYTF
TRBJ2-5 TRBV5-4 - CASSSSLAGAGETQYF
TRBJ1-6 TRBV2 - CASSGWLDLSPLHF
TRBJ2-7 TRBV18 - CASSPRQMTASEQYF
TRBJ2-5 TRBV5-1 once CASSPGLARETQYF
TRBJ2-1 TRBV2 once CASSPYNEQFF
TRBJ1-4 TRBV6-4 once CASSERGASNEKLFF